A selection of T cell receptor beta chains follows, all from one sample in a study of blood T cell repertoires in COVID-19. Clones were read by immunoSEQ multiplex PCR, and TCRdb kept only the in-frame ones, dropping some. Of 150,000 or so clones listed, roughly nine tenths were seen once; the top ten hold more than 2%. Sequenced sample: peripheral blood. Source of these receptors: a woman aged 70-85 years with acute or convalescent COVID-19. Both conserved end residues are part of each CDR3.

>TRBV6-2/TRBV6-3
CASSGASGDETQYF
>TRBV19
CASSIQGFPHGYTF
>TRBV27
CASSRTGLYTDTQYF
>TRBV5-1
CASRDRGAKNIQYF
>TRBV7-2
CASSLGVGYTEAFF
>TRBV2
CASSRMYSNQPQHF
>TRBV2
CASTLRNIQYF
>TRBV3-1/TRBV3-2
CASSQRGADFYGYTF
>TRBV27
CASSLIPVAGLNSPLHF
>TRBV5-1
CASSLNSFGTEAFF
>TRBV4-1
CASSQDARTGYSYEQYF
>TRBV6-5
CASRRQGRDYGYTF
>TRBV21-1
CASPLRWGSGVQIQAPIYEQFF
>TRBV5-1
CASSQGLPTGELFF
>TRBV20-1
CSADSVEALHF
>TRBV7-8
CASSPGRAGLADTQYF
>TRBV5-1
CASSPPGQGAEQYF
>TRBV28
CASSSTYPGQGVEKLFF
>TRBV5-4
CASSLVQVLNEQFF
>TRBV6-2/TRBV6-3
CASSSPPGYRGYTF
>TRBV6-5
CASGAGRANEKLFF
>TRBV19
CASSMGQDMNTEAFF
>TRBV3-1/TRBV3-2
CASSQGELTLAKNIQYF
>TRBV29-1
CSVLHRGHNYGYTF
>TRBV7-8
CASSRNQETQYF
>TRBV7-2
CASSLVVQQETQYF
>TRBV7-9
CASSLVASGTQYF
>TRBV5-6
CASSRDYSYEQYF
>TRBV29-1
CSVAGGGETQYF
>TRBV6-4
CASRGTSGGLQETQYF
>TRBV1
CTSSWAGNYGYTF
>TRBV5-6
CASSLVRGSPGAFF
>TRBV18
CASSQGEGTEAFF
>TRBV30
CAWKGQGGDGYTF
>TRBV21-1
CASSKAGRGLSNQPQHF
>TRBV5-4
CASSTGLAGGTGELFF
>TRBV11-2
CASSKRTSGAYNEQFF
>TRBV6-5
CASSRQASNYGYTF
>TRBV5-1
CASSFGQGNGGYTF
>TRBV15
CATSMSVNTEAFF
>TRBV5-1
CASSNRTSGYNEQFF
>TRBV5-1
CASRHPGLPTDTQYF
>TRBV28
CASSLQVYQPQHF
>TRBV7-2
CASSLSRVAKNIQYF
>TRBV6-6
CASSQGQGMTDTQYF
>TRBV29-1
CSARQGASTEAFF